These 17 T cell receptor beta chains were sequenced from one sample in a study of vaccination and CD4 T cells after COVID-19. The sample's time point: late sampling 161 to 241 days after vaccination in three convalescent patients. The treatment: roughly ten-day PBMC culture with coronavirus spike peptide pools or control peptides (ViraFEST assay). An Oncomine TCR Beta short-read assay was used to sequence the DNA from cultured CD4+ T cells. TCRdb re-derived calls from the PCR reads in MiXCR, one entry per CDR3 protein. Of 15,000 to 20,000 distinct CDR3 sequences in the sample, around 50% are singletons; the top ten hold 16%. No antigens are known for them. Sequenced material: CD4+ T cells from blood, cultured in vitro, taken about 7 months after SARS-CoV-2 vaccination. Source of these receptors: a human donor who had recovered from COVID-19.

The rearrangement links TRBV7-2 to TRBJ2-1, with D perhaps TRBD2 (6 bases). Trimming stripped 5 bases from V and 9 bases from J, with 17 bases between. The germline CDR1 and CDR2 sequences are SGHTA and FQGNSA. The CDR3 sequence is 14 residues long. CDR3 nucleotide sequence: TGTGCCAGCAGCCCGCGGGGTGGATGGGGTGAGCAGTTCTTC. This codes for CASSPRGGWGEQFF.

There are a few counts of this clonotype. This chain uses TRBV7-3 with TRBJ2-3; tentatively, D is TRBD1 (5 bases). The CDR3 runs 13 residues. Germline CDR1 and CDR2: SGHTA and FQGTGA. The germline V and J ends were trimmed by 5 bases and 7 bases, with 13 bases remaining between them. The CDR3: CASSPPGHYTQYF. The CDR3 DNA reads TGTGCCAGCAGCCCCCCTGGACACTATACGCAGTATTTT.

This clonotype was counted a few times. V and J are TRBV7-9 and TRBJ2-1; D may be TRBD1 (6 bases). Germline-derived CDR1 and CDR2 are SEHNR and FQNEAQ (reference sequence). CDR3 length: 12 amino acids. Trimming cost V 4 bases and J 10 bases, with 11 bases left between them. CDR3 in DNA: TGTGCCAGCAGCTCACCGGGACACGAGCAGTTCTTC. Translating gives CASSSPGHEQFF.

The table lists this clonotype with a few counts. The J gene is TRBJ2-7, the V gene TRBV20-1; tentatively, D is TRBD1 (6 bases). In germline, CDR1 is DFQATT, CDR2 SNEGSKA (reference sequence). CDR3 length: 14 residues. V was shortened by 2 bases and J by 1 base, with 12 bases between the two germline ends. CDR3: CSARPRGRSYEQYF. The DNA of the CDR3 is TGCAGTGCTAGACCCAGGGGAAGATCCTACGAGCAGTACTTC.

This chain links TRBV7-9 with TRBJ2-1; D could derive from TRBD1 or TRBD2 (5 bases each). Germline V gene lookup returns CDR1 SEHNR and CDR2 FQNEAQ (reference sequence). Deletions cut 5 bases from V and 1 base from J, with 18 bases between. This CDR3 is built from 17 residues. The CDR3 sequence: CASSRGVGIVSYNEQFF. The CDR3 DNA is TGTGCCAGCAGCCGAGGGGTAGGGATAGTGTCCTACAATGAGCAGTTCTTC. The full variable domain, in which reference TRBV7-9 and TRBJ2-1 provide the parts outside the CDR3, is DTGVSQNPRHKITKRGQNVTFRCDPISEHNRLYWYRQTLGQGPEFLTYFQNEAQLEKSRLLSDRFSAERPKGSFSTLEIQRTEQGDSAMYLCASSRGVGIVSYNEQFFGPGTRLTVL.

Only one count was recorded for this clonotype. The V gene is TRBV18, the J gene TRBJ2-5, with 7 bases aligning to TRBD1. The CDR3 is made up of 13 amino acids. Looked up from germline, CDR1 is KGHSH and CDR2 is LQKENI. J was trimmed by 2 bases and V by 5 bases; bases with no gene match: 2. For the CDR3, the DNA is TGTGCCAGCTCATCGACAGGGCAAGAGACCCAGTACTTC. This translates into CASSSTGQETQYF.

V and J are TRBV20-1 and TRBJ2-7; 10 bases fit TRBD2. The CDR3 loop spans 14 amino acids. Trimming at V came to 2 bases and at J to 6 bases, leaving 7 bases not matched to a gene. Germline V CDR1 and CDR2: DFQATT, SNEGSKA (reference sequence). CDR3 protein: CSARKGLARAEQYF. The DNA of the CDR3 is TGCAGTGCTAGAAAGGGACTAGCGCGAGCCGAGCAGTACTTC.

The V call is TRBV20-1, the J call TRBJ2-7; D might be TRBD1 or TRBD2, each matching 6 bases. V was cut by 4 bases and J by 2 bases, with 24 bases left in between. Germline lookup yields CDR1 DFQATT and CDR2 SNEGSKA (reference sequence). This CDR3 spans 17 amino acids. CDR3 nucleotides: TGCAGTGCTAAGGGGGGTATAGTTCAGGCTGGGCCCTACGAGCAGTACTTC. Amino acids: CSAKGGIVQAGPYEQYF.

The rearrangement links TRBV18 to TRBJ1-2; D uncertain. The germline V gene has CDR1 KGHSH and CDR2 LQKENI. V lost 2 bases to trimming and J lost 8 bases, with 21 bases between them. The CDR3 runs to 16 residues. Written as DNA, the CDR3 is TGTGCCAGCTCACCATCGTCAACCGATCCTCTATTAGGCTACACCTTC. This gives the protein CASSPSSTDPLLGYTF.

The rearrangement joins TRBV20-1 to TRBJ1-6; weak D call: TRBD1 (6 bases). With 5 bases removed from V and 3 bases from J, the gap between germline ends came to 14 bases. CDR3 size: 15 residues. Germline CDR1 reads DFQATT; CDR2 reads SNEGSKA (reference sequence). CDR3 protein: CSAPVGTLYNSPLHF. In nucleotides, the CDR3 is TGCAGTGCTCCAGTGGGGACACTCTATAATTCACCCCTCCACTTT.

This chain links TRBV6-4 with TRBJ1-5; D ambiguous. Germline V gene sequence: CDR1 MRHNA, CDR2 SNTAGT. This CDR3 has 17 residues. The V end lost 6 bases, the J end lost 11 bases, and 29 bases lay between the germline ends. The CDR3 reads CASSLSPPEEDPISQHF. The DNA for the CDR3 is TGTGCCAGCAGCCTTTCCCCTCCCGAGGAAGATCCCATATCCCAGCATTTT.

This chain uses TRBV27 with TRBJ2-3; 10 bases fit TRBD2. V was pared by 3 bases and J by 3 bases, with 9 bases of the junction left unmatched. In germline, CDR1 is MNHEY, CDR2 SMNVEV (reference sequence). The CDR3 contains 17 residues. The CDR3 is CASSLRAGGRRTDTQYF. CDR3 DNA: TGTGCCAGCAGTTTGCGAGCGGGAGGGAGGAGAACAGATACGCAGTATTTT.

CDR3 bases: TGTGCCAGCAGCTTAGATGGGCGCACAGATACGCAGTATTTT. It encodes CASSLDGRTDTQYF. V is TRBV7-6 and J is TRBJ2-3; D not certain. The CDR3 length is 14 residues. The germline CDR1 and CDR2 sequences are SGHVS and FNYEAQ. Trimming shortened V by 1 base and J by 1 base, and 6 bases separated the two germline ends.

The chain uses TRBV18 and TRBJ2-3; D uncertain. The CDR3 has 13 amino acids. V shed 2 bases and J shed 9 bases, with 12 bases lying between them. In germline, CDR1 is KGHSH, CDR2 LQKENI. The CDR3 reads CASSPTGGGTQYF. As DNA, the CDR3 is TGTGCCAGCTCACCAACGGGCGGTGGAACGCAGTATTTT.

The chain is built from TRBV20-1 and TRBJ2-7; the D gene is possibly TRBD1 (5 bases). This CDR3 region has 12 residues. Trimming removed 3 bases from V and 3 bases from J, with 9 bases in between. In germline, CDR1 is DFQATT, CDR2 SNEGSKA (reference sequence). CDR3 bases: TGCAGTGCTAGCCCCGACAGCTACGAGCAGTACTTC. It translates to CSASPDSYEQYF.

This clonotype showed up just a few times. The J gene is TRBJ1-1, the V gene TRBV7-2; a weak D match, TRBD1 (5 bases). Germline V CDR1 and CDR2: SGHTA, FQGNSA. CDR3 length: 17 amino acids. Trimming removed 3 bases from V and 2 bases from J, with 19 bases in between. In DNA form, the CDR3 reads TGTGCCAGCAGCTTGGACATCCCAAGGGGAGTTAACACTGAAGCTTTCTTT. It yields the protein CASSLDIPRGVNTEAFF.

V usage is TRBV7-9 and J usage is TRBJ2-7; 10 bases line up with TRBD2. The length of the CDR3 is 16 residues. Trimming removed 5 bases from V and 2 bases from J; junction bases left unmatched: 9. Germline V gene sequence: CDR1 SEHNR, CDR2 FQNEAQ (reference sequence). CDR3 DNA: TGTGCCAGCAGCCCTCTAACTAGCGGGGATACCTACGAGCAGTACTTC. Translating gives CASSPLTSGDTYEQYF.